This TCR beta chain emerged from a study of PD-1 blockade in mismatch repair-deficient tumors. Study at large: Patients had about a dozen mismatch repair-deficient cancer types and were previously treated and progressing.

Only in-frame clones appear in the TCRdb table, and some are missing; sequencing was by immunoSEQ multiplex PCR. The sample includes about 24,000 clones, about 83% of them seen just once. CDR3 length: 16 amino acids. V was clipped by 5 bases and J by 3 bases; unmatched bases: 12. The germline CDR1 and CDR2 sequences are SGHVS and FQNEAQ. The TCR-sequenced patients were a few responders to pembrolizumab. This clone was recorded only once. The target antigen is unknown. Broader study findings: Tumor-resident clones, often absent from pretreatment blood, expanded after pembrolizumab and then contracted.

Specimen: peripheral blood, collected 12 weeks after starting pembrolizumab. The TCR sequence derives from an adult with mismatch repair-deficient cancer. The chain has TRBV7-8 and TRBJ2-7, with 8 nucleotides matching TRBD2. The CDR3 DNA reads as TGTGCCAGCAGCATTCCGCGGGTAGCGGGGATCTACGAGCAGTACTTC. Its protein product is CASSIPRVAGIYEQYF.